This TCR beta chain was sequenced in a study of blood T cell repertoires in COVID-19. CDR3 length: 16 amino acids. V lost 2 bases and J 5 bases, leaving 18 bases between the germline ends. The germline V gene has CDR1 SGHTA and CDR2 FQGTGA. Here immunoSEQ multiplex PCR was the method, and the copy in TCRdb shows in-frame clones only, minus some. The sample lists around 30,000 clones; roughly 87% were seen once. The chain employs TRBV7-3 and TRBJ2-5; a weak D match, TRBD1 (7 bases). Sequences were obtained from peripheral blood. The source of this sequence is a man in his sixties with active COVID-19. CDR3 loop: CASSLAGSGGRETQYF. The CDR3 DNA reads TGTGCCAGCAGCTTAGCGGGGTCAGGGGGTCGGGAGACCCAGTACTTC.